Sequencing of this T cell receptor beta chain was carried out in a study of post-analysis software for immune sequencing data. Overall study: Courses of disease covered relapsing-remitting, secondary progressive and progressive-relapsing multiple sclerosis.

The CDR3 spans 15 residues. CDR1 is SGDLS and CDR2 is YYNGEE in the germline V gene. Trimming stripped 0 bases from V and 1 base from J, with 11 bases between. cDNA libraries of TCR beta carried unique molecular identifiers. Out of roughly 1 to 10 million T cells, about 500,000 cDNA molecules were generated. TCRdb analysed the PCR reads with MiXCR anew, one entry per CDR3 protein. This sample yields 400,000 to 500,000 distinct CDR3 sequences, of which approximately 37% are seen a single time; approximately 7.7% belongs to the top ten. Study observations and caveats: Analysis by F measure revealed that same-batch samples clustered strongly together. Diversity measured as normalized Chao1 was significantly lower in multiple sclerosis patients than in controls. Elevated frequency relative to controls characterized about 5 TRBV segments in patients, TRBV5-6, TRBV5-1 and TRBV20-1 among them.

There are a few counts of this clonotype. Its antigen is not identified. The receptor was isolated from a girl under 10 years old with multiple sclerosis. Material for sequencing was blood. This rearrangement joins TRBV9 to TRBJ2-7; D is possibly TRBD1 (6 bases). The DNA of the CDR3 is TGTGCCAGCAGCGTAGCTTCAGGACAGTCCTACGAGCAGTACTTC. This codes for CASSVASGQSYEQYF.